Below are 32 T cell receptor beta chains sequenced from a single sample in a study of graft-versus-host responses after intestinal transplantation. TCRdb keeps only in-frame clones here, not all; method: immunoSEQ multiplex PCR. The sample carries tens of thousands of clones, under 95% recorded once. These TCRs' antigens remain unknown. The specimen was unstimulated CD8+ T cells sorted from spleen or lymph node cells, collected before intestinal transplant. The receptors derive from a human donor who received an intestinal transplant.

The chain carries TRBV27 and TRBJ1-1, with D hard to call. The V end was cut by 7 bases, the J end by 4 bases, with 7 bases between. Germline V gene sequence: CDR1 MNHEY, CDR2 SMNVEV (reference sequence). CDR3 length: 11 amino acids. The CDR3 DNA sequence: TGTGCCAGCACTGAGGGCACTGAAGCTTTCTTT. It encodes CASTEGTEAFF.

This clone has a handful of counts. CDR3 region: CATTTGNSNQPQHF. Here the CDR3 DNA reads TGTGCCACGACGACAGGAAATAGCAATCAGCCCCAGCATTTT. V gene TRBV10-3 combines with J gene TRBJ1-5; weak D call: TRBD1 (6 bases). The CDR3 sequence is 14 residues long. Trimming took off 10 bases at V and 0 bases at J, with 13 bases between the two ends. CDR1 ENHRY and CDR2 SYGVKD come from the germline V gene.

The rearrangement joins TRBV4-1 to TRBJ1-3, with D possibly being TRBD1 (5 bases). V shed 0 bases and J shed 0 bases, with 6 bases lying between them. Germline CDR1 MGHRA, CDR2 YSYEKL. CDR3 length: 15 residues. Here the CDR3 DNA reads TGCGCCAGCAGCCAAGATGACAGCTCTGGAAACACCATATATTTT. This gives the protein CASSQDDSSGNTIYF.

This clone was detected once. This rearrangement joins TRBV12-5 to TRBJ2-4, with 10 bases that match TRBD2. This CDR3 region has 20 residues. The trim removed 4 bases at V and 8 bases at J, leaving 23 bases unmatched. Germline loops: CDR1 LGHNT, CDR2 FRNRAP. The CDR3 here is CASGSSSGTSDDFYGDIQYF. In nucleotides, the CDR3 is TGTGCTAGTGGTTCGTCGTCCGGGACTAGCGATGATTTTTATGGGGACATTCAGTACTTC.

This clone has only a few counts. V is TRBV19 and J is TRBJ1-1; D gene ambiguous. CDR3 length: 13 amino acids. V lost 6 bases, J lost 1 base, and 9 bases lay in between. In germline, CDR1 is LNHDA, CDR2 SQIVND (reference sequence). CDR3 region: CASSIDKNTEAFF. CDR3 DNA: TGTGCCAGTAGCATCGACAAGAACACTGAAGCTTTCTTT.

The rearrangement uses TRBV27 and TRBJ1-4; the D gene is possibly TRBD1 (6 bases). Germline V gene data show CDR1 as MNHEY and CDR2 as SMNVEV (reference sequence). This CDR3 region has 16 residues. The V and J ends lost 2 bases and 1 base respectively, with 11 bases between them. In DNA form, the CDR3 reads TGTGCCAGCAGTTTAATGGGGGCGCAAACTAATGAAAAACTGTTTTTT. It is translated as CASSLMGAQTNEKLFF.

The V call is TRBV7-8, the J call TRBJ1-1, with 8 bases fitting TRBD1. J lost 3 bases, V lost 5 bases, and 11 bases had no gene match. The CDR3 covers 16 residues. Germline CDR1 is SGHVS and CDR2 is FQNEAQ. CDR3 sequence reads: CASSAGQGGVYTEAFF. The CDR3 DNA follows: TGTGCCAGCAGCGCCGGACAGGGAGGGGTTTACACTGAAGCTTTCTTT. The entire variable domain, with the rest obtained from reference TRBV7-8 and TRBJ1-1, is as follows: GAGVSQSPRYKVAKRGQDVALRCDPISGHVSLFWYQQALGQGPEFLTYFQNEAQLDKSGLPSDRFFAERPEGSVSTLKIQRTQQEDSAVYLCASSAGQGGVYTEAFFGQGTRLTVV.

The chain has TRBV19 and TRBJ1-6; 10 bases agree with TRBD1. CDR1 and CDR2 (germline): LNHDA, SQIVND (reference sequence). V lost 6 bases, J lost 9 bases, and 5 bases stayed unmatched. The CDR3 covers 14 residues. The CDR3 sequence: CASSAGQGFSPLHF. In DNA form, the CDR3 reads TGTGCCAGTAGCGCGGGACAGGGGTTTTCACCCCTCCACTTT.

The chain combines TRBV28 with TRBJ2-7, with TRBD1 as a possible D gene (6 bases). The CDR3 consists of 13 residues. V was clipped by 7 bases and J by 6 bases, with 16 bases between them. From germline, CDR1 is MDHEN and CDR2 SYDVKM. The DNA for the CDR3 is TGTGCCAGCAATGACAGGTTACTAGTCGAGCAGTACTTC. It specifies CASNDRLLVEQYF.

The V call is TRBV7-2, the J call TRBJ2-3, with 10 bases aligning to TRBD2. The CDR3 is 14 amino acids. The germline V gene encodes CDR1 SGHTA and CDR2 FQGNSA. J was trimmed by 6 bases and V by 1 base; bases with no gene match: 1. The CDR3 DNA follows: TGTGCCAGCAGCTTAGTACTAGCGGGGGATACGCAGTATTTT. This sequence encodes CASSLVLAGDTQYF.

This chain joins TRBV6-5 and TRBJ2-7, with TRBD1 identical over 9 bases. V dropped 5 bases and J dropped 4; count of bases not matched to a gene: 6. Germline CDR1 reads MNHEY; CDR2 reads SVGAGI. This CDR3 is 14 amino acids long. The CDR3 bases are TGTGCCAGCAGTGAGATGGACAGGGGATACGAGCAGTACTTC. This translates into CASSEMDRGYEQYF.

J is TRBJ2-1 and V is TRBV5-6; tentative D call: TRBD2 (6 bases). Deletions cut 4 bases from V and 0 bases from J, with 20 bases between. This CDR3 contains 18 residues. Germline V gives CDR1 SGHDT, CDR2 YYEEEE. The CDR3 here is CASSRLGMEGSSYNEQFF. The CDR3 DNA reads as TGTGCCAGCAGCCGGCTCGGCATGGAGGGTAGCTCCTACAATGAGCAGTTCTTC.

The rearrangement joins TRBV7-8 to TRBJ2-2; 13 bases align to TRBD2. V lost 1 base and J lost 6; bases outside the gene matches: 5. CDR3 length: 17 amino acids. Germline lookup yields CDR1 SGHVS and CDR2 FQNEAQ. The CDR3, as DNA: TGTGCCAGCAGCTTAGATAGGACTAGCGGGGGTCCCGGGGAGCTGTTTTTT. This encodes CASSLDRTSGGPGELFF.

The table lists this clone with a few counts. The chain carries TRBV10-3 and TRBJ2-1; 9 bases map to TRBD2. The V segment lost 0 bases and the J segment 4 bases; nucleotides outside the gene matches: 4. The CDR3 length is 16 residues. CDR1 and CDR2 from the germline V gene are ENHRY and SYGVKD. The CDR3 loop reads CAISESLSGGYNEQFF. Here the CDR3 DNA reads TGTGCCATCAGTGAGTCTTTAAGCGGGGGGTACAATGAGCAGTTCTTC.

The chain links TRBV27 to TRBJ2-7; TRBD1 might be the D (6 bases). Germline CDR1 reads MNHEY; CDR2 reads SMNVEV (reference sequence). The V end lost 4 bases, the J end lost 3 bases, and 10 bases lay between the germline ends. The CDR3 has 13 amino acids. The CDR3 sequence is CASSSGQFYEQYF. In DNA, the CDR3 is TGTGCCAGCAGTTCCGGACAGTTCTACGAGCAGTACTTC.

The chain joins TRBV4-1 to TRBJ1-2, with 7 nucleotides matching TRBD1. This CDR3 is 15 amino acids long. V dropped 0 bases and J dropped 3; count of bases not matched to a gene: 4. From germline, CDR1 is MGHRA and CDR2 YSYEKL. CDR3 residues: CASSQDGGTDYGYTF. The CDR3 DNA follows: TGCGCCAGCAGCCAAGATGGGGGGACAGACTATGGCTACACCTTC.

About this clone: Mismatch with germline at one junction end may stem from a read error. This chain links TRBV7-9 with TRBJ2-5, with a possible D match to TRBD2 (6 bases). CDR3 length: 16 amino acids. Germline-derived CDR1 and CDR2 are SEHNR and FQNEAQ (reference sequence). The CDR3 DNA sequence: TGTGCCAGCAGCTCTACAGGTGGTCTAGCGTTAAAGGCCCTTGACTTC. This translates into CASSSTGGLALKALDF.

The chain uses TRBV6-5 and TRBJ1-1; TRBD1 agrees at 9 bases. This CDR3 is built from 15 residues. Germline CDR1 reads MNHEY; CDR2 reads SVGAGI. Losses at the gene ends were 2 bases for V and 3 bases for J; bases not matched to a gene: 4. The CDR3 bases are TGTGCCAGCAGTTACCCACAGGGGGCGGACACTGAAGCTTTCTTT. Translated: CASSYPQGADTEAFF.

V is TRBV27 and J is TRBJ2-6; a possible D gene is TRBD1 (6 bases). CDR1 MNHEY and CDR2 SMNVEV come from the germline V gene (reference sequence). CDR3 length: 16 residues. The ends were cut back, 1 base at V and 0 bases at J, with 7 bases in the middle. CDR3 bases: TGTGCCAGCAGTTTATTGGGGGCCTCTGGGGCCAACGTCCTGACTTTC. It translates to CASSLLGASGANVLTF.

The CDR3 DNA is TGCGCCAGCAGCCAAGGCGGCCTAGCGGGGGCTGTTTCAGATACGCAGTATTTT. This codes for CASSQGGLAGAVSDTQYF. The V gene is TRBV4-3, the J gene TRBJ2-3; the match to TRBD2 covers 10 bases. Looked up from germline, CDR1 is LGHNA and CDR2 is YSLEER. V lost 1 base to trimming and J lost 4 bases; unmatched junction nucleotides: 11. The CDR3 covers 18 residues.

This clone was picked up a small number of times. The genes are TRBV27 and TRBJ2-7, with TRBD1 matching over 9 bases. CDR1 and CDR2 from the germline V gene are MNHEY and SMNVEV (reference sequence). The CDR3 has 14 residues. Losses at the gene ends were 7 bases for V and 6 bases for J; bases not matched to a gene: 10. The CDR3 coding sequence is TGTGCCAGCAAGGCGGACAGGGGATTCTCCGAGCAGTACTTC. Translation: CASKADRGFSEQYF.

The J gene is TRBJ2-2, the V gene TRBV4-3, with D hard to call. Germline V gene data show CDR1 as LGHNA and CDR2 as YSLEER. Between the trimmed V and J ends, which lost 0 bases and 1 base, there was a span of 9 bases. This CDR3 is 16 amino acids long. CDR3 DNA: TGCGCCAGCAGCCAAGAGGTGCAGGAGAACACCGGGGAGCTGTTTTTT. Translation gives CASSQEVQENTGELFF.

This clone has a single count. The chain carries TRBV27 and TRBJ2-1; D is perhaps TRBD2 (7 bases). Trimming shortened V by 3 bases and J by 9 bases, and 15 bases separated the two germline ends. CDR3 length: 14 residues. Germline loops: CDR1 MNHEY, CDR2 SMNVEV (reference sequence). The CDR3 DNA reads TGTGCCAGCAGTTTTTCGGGGGGCCGGGTTGAGCAGTTCTTC. As protein: CASSFSGGRVEQFF.

The chain joins TRBV27 to TRBJ2-7; 8 bases are a match to TRBD1. Germline trimming cut 5 bases from V and 0 bases from J; bases unmatched to any gene: 6. CDR3 length: 15 amino acids. CDR1 is MNHEY and CDR2 is SMNVEV in the germline V gene (reference sequence). The CDR3 loop reads CASSPGQGPSYEQYF. The CDR3 nucleotides read TGTGCCAGCAGTCCCGGACAGGGCCCCTCCTACGAGCAGTACTTC.

V is TRBV4-1 and J is TRBJ1-5; no reliable D call. Germline CDR1 MGHRA, CDR2 YSYEKL. With 1 base removed from V and 0 bases from J, the gap between germline ends came to 7 bases. CDR3 length equals 15 residues. The CDR3 sequence: CASSQVQASNQPQHF. The CDR3 DNA reads as TGCGCCAGCAGCCAAGTGCAAGCTAGCAATCAGCCCCAGCATTTT.

The CDR3 protein is CASSPRYTGELFF. The CDR3 DNA sequence: TGTGCCAGTAGCCCGCGATACACCGGGGAGCTGTTTTTT. The V call is TRBV19, the J call TRBJ2-2; D is ambiguous. Germline V gene lookup returns CDR1 LNHDA and CDR2 SQIVND (reference sequence). Trimming removed 6 bases at V and 3 bases at J, with 8 bases between. The CDR3 is made up of 13 amino acids.

This sequence joins TRBV5-1 and TRBJ2-7; perhaps TRBD1 as D (7 bases). V was cut by 4 bases and J by 2 bases, with 16 bases left in between. The CDR3 length is 15 residues. Germline V gives CDR1 SGHRS, CDR2 YFSETQ. Here the CDR3 reads CASSMTQGTPYEQYF. The CDR3 DNA is TGCGCCAGCAGCATGACACAGGGGACTCCCTACGAGCAGTACTTC. The entire variable domain, with the rest obtained from reference TRBV5-1 and TRBJ2-7, is as follows: KAGVTQTPRYLIKTRGQQVTLSCSPISGHRSVSWYQQTPGQGLQFLFEYFSETQRNKGNFPGRFSGRQFSNSRSEMNVSTLELGDSALYLCASSMTQGTPYEQYFGPGTRLTVT.

V and J are TRBV4-3 and TRBJ2-3; 11 bases are shared with TRBD2. The CDR3 has 16 residues. The germline V gene encodes CDR1 LGHNA and CDR2 YSLEER. V shed 4 bases, J shed 2 bases, and the junction held 5 bases outside the gene matches. The DNA for the CDR3 is TGCGCCAGCAGCCTAGGGACTAGCGGATACACAGATACGCAGTATTTT. Its translation is CASSLGTSGYTDTQYF.

The chain has TRBV7-2 and TRBJ1-2; 12 nucleotides line up with TRBD1. The trim removed 5 bases at V and 6 bases at J, leaving 4 bases unmatched. Germline loops: CDR1 SGHTA, CDR2 FQGNSA. This CDR3 is 14 amino acids long. The CDR3 loop reads CASSPGQGADGYTF. For the CDR3, the DNA is TGTGCCAGCAGCCCGGGACAGGGGGCGGATGGCTACACCTTC.

V usage is TRBV30 and J usage is TRBJ2-1; tentatively, D is TRBD2 (5 bases). CDR1 and CDR2 from the germline V gene are GTSNPN and SVGIG (reference sequence). V was trimmed by 0 bases and J by 4 bases, leaving 7 bases between them. The CDR3 totals 13 residues. The DNA of the CDR3 is TGTGCCTGGAGTGTATCGGGGTACAATGAGCAGTTCTTC. This gives the protein CAWSVSGYNEQFF.

V gene TRBV27 combines with J gene TRBJ2-3; D gene unclear. The CDR3 length is 14 residues. Germline CDR1 MNHEY, CDR2 SMNVEV (reference sequence). V lost 7 bases to trimming and J lost 4 bases, with 15 bases between them. As DNA, the CDR3 is TGTGCCAGCACATCCTCAGGCAGTGCAGATACGCAGTATTTT. It specifies CASTSSGSADTQYF.

The chain links TRBV2 to TRBJ2-7, with D possibly being TRBD2 (5 bases). V lost 0 bases to trimming and J lost 3 bases, with 9 bases between them. The CDR3 runs to 14 residues. CDR1 SNHLY and CDR2 FYNNEI come from the germline V gene. The CDR3, as DNA: TGTGCCAGCAGTGAAGCGCTCGCGGGCTACGAGCAGTACTTC. Amino acids: CASSEALAGYEQYF.